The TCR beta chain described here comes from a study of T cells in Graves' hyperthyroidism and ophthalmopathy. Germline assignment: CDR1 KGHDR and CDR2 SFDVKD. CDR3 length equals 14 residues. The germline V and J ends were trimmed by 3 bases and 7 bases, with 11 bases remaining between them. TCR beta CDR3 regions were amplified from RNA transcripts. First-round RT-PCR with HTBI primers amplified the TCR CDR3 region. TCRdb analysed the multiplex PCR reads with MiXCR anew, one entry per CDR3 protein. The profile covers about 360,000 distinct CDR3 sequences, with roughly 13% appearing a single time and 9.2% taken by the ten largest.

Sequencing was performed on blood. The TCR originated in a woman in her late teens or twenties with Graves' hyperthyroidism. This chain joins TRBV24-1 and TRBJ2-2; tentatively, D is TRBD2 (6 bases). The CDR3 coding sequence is TGTGCCACCAGTGATGGGGACTTTCACGGGGAGCTGTTTTTT. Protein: CATSDGDFHGELFF.